This record covers a single T cell receptor (beta chain). Its antigen is undetermined. The genomic DNA of each subset was split evenly across several immunoSEQ plates. Assay: immunoSEQ multiplex PCR; the TCRdb copy retains only in-frame clones and omits some. The sample consists of under 2.5 million clones, 80% to 95% of them appearing once. This entry comes from a study of shared clonotypes between healthy human individuals. General study results and limits: The researchers took only blood, and tissue repertoires probably look different. Generation probability values for non-shared clonotypes were lower than those for clonotypes shared by all four donors.

Donors comprised only Caucasian adults living in Nashville, Tennessee. This sequence was found in a man younger than 30 in good health. Some clones in this sample may be carry-over from other donors' samples. The sequenced sample consisted of naive CD4+ T cells from PBMCs. Subset noted: CD45RA+ positively selected.

CDR3 in DNA: TGTGCCAGCAGAACTAATAGCGGGAGCTCCTACGAGCAGTACTTC. Its translation is CASRTNSGSSYEQYF. The V call is TRBV11-2, the J call TRBJ2-7; 9 nucleotides agree with TRBD2. V gave up 6 bases and J gave up 0 bases; unmatched junction bases: 6. Germline V lookup: CDR1 SGHAT, CDR2 FQNNGV. CDR3 length equals 15 residues.